This is a list of T cell receptor beta chains from one sample in a study of shared clonotypes between healthy human individuals. Libraries were prepared by immunoSEQ multiplex PCR; TCRdb keeps only in-frame clonotypes and omits some of them. The data show 2 million to 2.5 million clones, 85% to 95% seen once. The material sequenced was naive CD8+ T cells from PBMCs. These receptors were collected from a man younger than 35 in good health. Some clones in this sample may be carry-over from other donors' samples. The CDR3 runs from the conserved cysteine through the conserved F or W. The order of the fields is clone size, V gene, D gene, J gene, CDR3 protein, CDR3 DNA. D genes are given only for firm matches. The listing skips clone size in some rows; elsewhere it reads once, few, many or a size class.

-,TRBV11-2,-,TRBJ2-7,CASSPRVSYEQYF,TGTGCCAGCAGCCCCCGAGTATCCTACGAGCAGTACTTC
-,TRBV19,-,TRBJ1-5,CASSQIGWGGADQPQHF,TGTGCCAGTAGCCAGATCGGATGGGGGGGGGCCGATCAGCCCCAGCATTTT
-,TRBV7-9,TRBD2,TRBJ2-1,CASSPGLAGGYEQFF,TGTGCCAGCAGCCCGGGACTAGCGGGAGGCTATGAGCAGTTCTTC
-,TRBV9,-,TRBJ1-2,CASSATARQPPNYGYTF,TGTGCCAGCAGCGCCACGGCCCGACAGCCACCTAACTATGGCTACACCTTC
-,TRBV4-1,-,TRBJ2-7,CASSQEVAPAEQYF,TGCGCCAGCAGCCAAGAAGTAGCGCCGGCCGAGCAGTACTTC
-,TRBV6-1,-,TRBJ2-7,CASRWVGYEQYF,TGTGCCAGCAGGTGGGTGGGATACGAGCAGTACTTC
-,TRBV9,-,TRBJ1-3,CASSVRGLLGNTIYF,TGTGCCAGCAGCGTAAGGGGGTTGCTGGGAAACACCATATATTTT
-,TRBV6-1,-,TRBJ1-1,CASSEWYLTRMNTEAFF,TGTGCCAGCAGTGAATGGTATCTCACGCGGATGAACACTGAAGCTTTCTTT
-,TRBV27,-,TRBJ2-1,CASNPGDLSYNEQFF,TGTGCCAGCAACCCAGGGGATCTCTCCTACAATGAGCAGTTCTTC
-,TRBV11-2,-,TRBJ1-4,CASSLGAYPGPDKLFF,TGTGCCAGCAGCTTAGGGGCATACCCGGGGCCGGATAAACTGTTTTTT
once,TRBV27,-,TRBJ1-1,CASSPRLGTEAFF,TGTGCCAGCAGTCCTCGTCTGGGCACTGAAGCTTTCTTT
once,TRBV28,-,TRBJ2-7,CASSPSGGGLSGVSYEQYF,TGTGCCAGCAGTCCCTCGGGTGGGGGGCTCAGCGGGGTCTCCTACGAGCAGTACTTC
-,TRBV15,-,TRBJ1-2,CATSRGLGEEDYGYTF,TGTGCCACCAGCAGAGGTTTGGGGGAGGAGGACTATGGCTACACCTTC
-,TRBV9,-,TRBJ2-3,CASSVEDETDTQYF,TGTGCCAGCAGCGTAGAGGACGAGACAGATACGCAGTATTTT
-,TRBV27,TRBD2,TRBJ2-1,CASSPGGTYNEQFF,TGTGCCAGCAGTCCCGGGGGGACCTACAATGAGCAGTTCTTC
-,TRBV6-5,TRBD2,TRBJ2-1,CATGLAGVNEQFF,TGTGCCACCGGACTAGCGGGAGTCAATGAGCAGTTCTTC
once,TRBV6-5,TRBD2,TRBJ2-7,CASSFTLAGGRNEQYF,TGTGCCAGCAGTTTTACCCTAGCGGGAGGGCGGAACGAGCAGTACTTC